The rows below give T cell receptor beta chains drawn from one sample of a study of blood T cell repertoires in COVID-19. Clones were read by immunoSEQ multiplex PCR, and TCRdb kept only the in-frame ones, dropping some. This table holds about 50,000 clones, about nine tenths found once. Sequenced sample: peripheral blood. Source of these receptors: a man aged 50-60 years with active COVID-19. Both conserved end residues are part of each CDR3.

>TRBJ2-1|TRBV28
CARTGGAGLDSYNEQFF
>TRBJ2-2|TRBV2
CASSVGGRPYTGELFF
>TRBJ2-5|TRBV7-2
CASSFATTQETQYF
>TRBJ2-1|TRBV2
CASSERGTSGDNEQFF
>TRBJ1-5|TRBV29-1
CSVVTGVGRPQHF
>TRBJ1-1|TRBV2
CASSSGSEAFF
>TRBJ1-5|TRBV6-1
CASSENRGSNQPQHF
>TRBJ1-1|TRBV29-1
CSVTVNTEAFF
>TRBJ2-5|TRBV12-3/TRBV12-4
CASNLNKETQYF
>TRBJ1-1|TRBV11-2
CASSSPGFTEAFF
>TRBJ1-6|TRBV5-5
CASSSYWTGGSPLHF
>TRBJ2-5|TRBV7-2
CASSSSSGRGGPTQYF
>TRBJ2-1|TRBV7-2
CASSLRNGFENEQFF
>TRBJ2-1|TRBV6-2/TRBV6-3
CASSSGAGALNEQFF
>TRBJ1-1|TRBV12-5
CASGLEQNTEAFF
>TRBJ1-5|TRBV6-2/TRBV6-3
CASSTQGIQPQHF
>TRBJ2-5|TRBV20-1
CSAHSGETQYF
>TRBJ1-6|TRBV6-5
CASAEGSSYNSPLHF
>TRBJ2-7|TRBV27
CASRTQVSYEQYF
>TRBJ2-7|TRBV12-3/TRBV12-4
CASSPGRYEQYF
>TRBJ2-2|TRBV11-2
CASSLIGGDTGELFF
>TRBJ2-7|TRBV12-3/TRBV12-4
CASSFTERGEQYF
>TRBJ2-7|TRBV9
CASSSQGAPVYEQYF
>TRBJ1-2|TRBV28
CASSLRGGYTF
>TRBJ2-7|TRBV6-4
CASSTAPRCGVAGNEQYF
>TRBJ2-5|TRBV5-1
CASSVGTSVEETQYF
>TRBJ2-2|TRBV3-1/TRBV3-2
CASSQAGGANTGELFF